This TCR beta chain came from a study of blood T cell repertoires in COVID-19. Study-level background: Acute and convalescent COVID-19 specimens originated in the United States, Italy and Spain. In each case, the material was cDNA or gDNA derived from T cells, B-cell-depleted T cells, or PBMCs.

In the authors' workflow: Researchers report that nucleated cell counts were estimated from reference gene primer amplification. Clones were read by immunoSEQ multiplex PCR, and TCRdb kept only the in-frame ones, dropping some. From that table come the V and J calls and clone size; the DNA was used to work out D and trimming. Of approximately 300,000 clones in the sample, about 87% are singletons; the top ten hold about 4%. Germline-derived CDR1 and CDR2 are LGHDT and YNNKEL (reference sequence). V lost 3 bases and J lost 5; bases outside the gene matches: 7. The CDR3 loop spans 16 amino acids. The chain recombines TRBV3-1 (or the pseudogene TRBV3-2) with TRBJ2-5, with 12 bases identical to TRBD2. This TCR was sampled from a woman in her thirties or forties with acute or convalescent COVID-19. The specimen sequenced was peripheral blood. The CDR3 DNA sequence: TGTGCCAGCAGCCAGGGACTAGCGGGCCCTGGGGAGACCCAGTACTTC. The encoded protein is CASSQGLAGPGETQYF.